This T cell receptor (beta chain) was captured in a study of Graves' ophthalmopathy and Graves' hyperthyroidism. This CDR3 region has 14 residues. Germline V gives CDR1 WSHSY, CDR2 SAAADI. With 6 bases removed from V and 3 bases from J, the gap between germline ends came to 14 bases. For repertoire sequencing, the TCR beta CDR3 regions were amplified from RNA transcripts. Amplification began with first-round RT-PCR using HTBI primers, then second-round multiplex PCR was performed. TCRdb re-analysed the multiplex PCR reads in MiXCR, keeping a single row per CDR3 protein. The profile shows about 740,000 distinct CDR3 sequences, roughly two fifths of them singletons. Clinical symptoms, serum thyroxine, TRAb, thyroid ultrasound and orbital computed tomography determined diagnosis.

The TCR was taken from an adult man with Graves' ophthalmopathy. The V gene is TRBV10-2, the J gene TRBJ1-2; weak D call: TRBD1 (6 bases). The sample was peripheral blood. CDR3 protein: CASRTDRWDYGYTF. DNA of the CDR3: TGCGCCAGCAGAACAGACAGGTGGGACTATGGCTACACCTTC.